This is a list of T cell receptor beta chains from one sample in a study of CD8+ T cells in alopecia areata. TCRdb keeps only in-frame clones here, not all; method: immunoSEQ multiplex PCR. The data contain about 190,000 clones, 45% to 75% of them singletons. The source was CD4+ T cells sorted from blood, collected at week 4, from a patient treated with tofacitinib. These receptors originate from a human donor with alopecia areata. Each CDR3 is given with its conserved first and last residue. The order of the fields is clone size, V gene, D gene, J gene, CDR3 DNA, CDR3 protein. The D gene is left open where the match is weak. Expanded clones get a size class; other rows say once, few or many, or leave the size out.

abundance: few
v_gene: TRBV10-3
d_gene: -
j_gene: TRBJ2-7
CDR3nt: TGTGCCATCAGCGGTGGGAGCCTCACCTACGAGCAGTACTTC
CDR3aa: CAISGGSLTYEQYF

abundance: -
v_gene: TRBV6-5
d_gene: TRBD1
j_gene: TRBJ1-2
CDR3nt: TGTGCCAGCACCCGGACAGGGACGTATGGCTACACCTTC
CDR3aa: CASTRTGTYGYTF

abundance: -
v_gene: TRBV5-6
d_gene: -
j_gene: TRBJ1-1
CDR3nt: TGTGCCAGCAGCGACAGGTTGAACACTGAAGCTTTCTTT
CDR3aa: CASSDRLNTEAFF

abundance: -
v_gene: TRBV5-4
d_gene: -
j_gene: TRBJ1-5
CDR3nt: TGTGCCAGCAGCTTCAGAGGGAATTATAGCAATCAGCCCCAGCATTTT
CDR3aa: CASSFRGNYSNQPQHF

abundance: once
v_gene: TRBV20-1
d_gene: -
j_gene: TRBJ1-2
CDR3nt: TGCAGTGCTACCGATGGCTACACCTTC
CDR3aa: CSATDGYTF

abundance: -
v_gene: TRBV7-2
d_gene: -
j_gene: TRBJ2-7
CDR3nt: TGTGCCAGCAGCTTGGGTGGGATCGTGCAGTACTTC
CDR3aa: CASSLGGIVQYF

abundance: few
v_gene: TRBV7-8
d_gene: -
j_gene: TRBJ1-2
CDR3nt: TGTGCCAGCAGCCTAAGCTCCAAGGGTGGCTACACCTTC
CDR3aa: CASSLSSKGGYTF

abundance: few
v_gene: TRBV4-1
d_gene: -
j_gene: TRBJ1-1
CDR3nt: TGCGCCAGCAGCCAAGATTTCCAGTTTAGGTTTGCTTTCTTT
CDR3aa: CASSQDFQFRFAFF

abundance: once
v_gene: TRBV30
d_gene: -
j_gene: TRBJ2-5
CDR3nt: TGTGCCTGGAGTTCCGGCTCAGACCAAGAGACCCAGTACTTC
CDR3aa: CAWSSGSDQETQYF

abundance: -
v_gene: TRBV4-2
d_gene: TRBD1
j_gene: TRBJ1-1
CDR3nt: TGTGCCAGCAGCCACATCAGGGGGGGGAACACTGAAGCTTTCTTT
CDR3aa: CASSHIRGGNTEAFF

abundance: -
v_gene: TRBV29-1
d_gene: -
j_gene: TRBJ2-5
CDR3nt: TGCAGCGTACGACAGGGAGGGCAGACCCAGTACTTC
CDR3aa: CSVRQGGQTQYF

abundance: -
v_gene: TRBV28
d_gene: -
j_gene: TRBJ2-7
CDR3nt: TGTGCCAGCAGTTTCGGGGGACTGGACTCCTACGAGCAGTACTTC
CDR3aa: CASSFGGLDSYEQYF

abundance: -
v_gene: TRBV5-1
d_gene: -
j_gene: TRBJ1-1
CDR3nt: TGCGCCAGCAGCCAAATGGGACAAGCAAACACTGAAGCTTTCTTT
CDR3aa: CASSQMGQANTEAFF

abundance: few
v_gene: TRBV5-1
d_gene: -
j_gene: TRBJ2-7
CDR3nt: TGCGCCAGCAGCTTGGTAGGCTGGGGGAACCTAGACTACGAGCAGTACTTC
CDR3aa: CASSLVGWGNLDYEQYF

abundance: -
v_gene: TRBV2
d_gene: TRBD1
j_gene: TRBJ1-2
CDR3nt: TGTGCCAGCAGTCGACAGGGCGGCGACTATGGCTACACCTTC
CDR3aa: CASSRQGGDYGYTF

abundance: -
v_gene: TRBV7-3
d_gene: -
j_gene: TRBJ2-2
CDR3nt: TGTGCCAGCGGTCAGGGAACCGGGGAGCTGTTTTTT
CDR3aa: CASGQGTGELFF

abundance: few
v_gene: TRBV29-1
d_gene: -
j_gene: TRBJ2-5
CDR3nt: TGCAGCGTTGAGACGACAGCACGGGTGGGCCAGTACTTC
CDR3aa: CSVETTARVGQYF

abundance: -
v_gene: TRBV29-1
d_gene: -
j_gene: TRBJ2-7
CDR3nt: TGCAGCTGCAGCCAATTGAGCGAGCAGTACTTC
CDR3aa: CSCSQLSEQYF

abundance: once
v_gene: TRBV29-1
d_gene: -
j_gene: TRBJ1-2
CDR3nt: TGCAGCGTTGAAGATCCCACCGGGGCTGGCTATGGCTACACCTTC
CDR3aa: CSVEDPTGAGYGYTF

abundance: -
v_gene: TRBV5-1
d_gene: -
j_gene: TRBJ2-1
CDR3nt: TGCGCCAGCAGCTTACAGGTTCGCTACAATGAGCAGTTCTTC
CDR3aa: CASSLQVRYNEQFF

abundance: -
v_gene: TRBV30
d_gene: -
j_gene: TRBJ2-2
CDR3nt: TGTACCTGGAGTGTACGTTCCGGGGAGCTGTTTTTT
CDR3aa: CTWSVRSGELFF

abundance: -
v_gene: TRBV29-1
d_gene: -
j_gene: TRBJ1-1
CDR3nt: TGCAGCGTCCCGGGACCTCTGAACACTGAAGCTTTCTTT
CDR3aa: CSVPGPLNTEAFF

abundance: -
v_gene: TRBV6-5
d_gene: -
j_gene: TRBJ1-1
CDR3nt: TGTGCCAGCAGGGTTGTGGGCGGCACTGAAGCTTTCTTT
CDR3aa: CASRVVGGTEAFF

abundance: once
v_gene: TRBV28
d_gene: TRBD2
j_gene: TRBJ2-7
CDR3nt: TGTGCCAGCAGTTTCAGCGGGAGGGCCTACGAGCAGTACTTC
CDR3aa: CASSFSGRAYEQYF

abundance: few
v_gene: TRBV29-1
d_gene: -
j_gene: TRBJ2-5
CDR3nt: TGCAGCGTCGACGAAGAGACCCAGTACTTC
CDR3aa: CSVDEETQYF

abundance: -
v_gene: TRBV25-1
d_gene: TRBD1
j_gene: TRBJ1-2
CDR3nt: TGTGCCAGCAGCAGAACAGGGGACGGCTACACCTTC
CDR3aa: CASSRTGDGYTF

abundance: few
v_gene: TRBV29-1
d_gene: -
j_gene: TRBJ2-7
CDR3nt: TGCAGCGTTGAGGTAGCCTACGAGCAGTACTTC
CDR3aa: CSVEVAYEQYF